This paragraph covers one TCR beta chain sequence. V lost 6 bases, J lost 1 base, and 16 bases lay in between. This CDR3 contains 15 residues. The germline CDR1 and CDR2 sequences are SGDLS and YYNGEE. The data stem from a study of Ad26.COV2.S vaccination and SARS-CoV-2 variants. Study information: Into the muscle, Ad26.COV2.S was dosed once or twice, 56 days apart.

Specified treatment: some 19 received Ad26.COV2.S at low or high dose, single or two shots; roughly five received placebo; per-sample allocation not given. Sampling took place 63 days after the first vaccine or placebo injection. The protocol was immunoSEQ multiplex PCR, while the TCRdb copy is restricted to in-frame clones and leaves out a portion. The sample carries about 410,000 clones, about nine tenths recorded once. This receptor was taken from a person between 18 and 65 years old who received the Ad26.COV2.S COVID-19 vaccine or a placebo. The starting material was peripheral blood, obtained in a trial of Ad26.COV2.S vaccine versus placebo. The J gene is TRBJ2-5, the V gene TRBV9, with D perhaps matching TRBD1 or TRBD2 (5 bases each). The DNA of the CDR3 is TGTGCCAGCAACCTCGGGGCCACCCCCCAAGAGACCCAGTACTTC. Encoded protein: CASNLGATPQETQYF.